Listed here is a single TCR beta chain. It lacks a known antigen. Per-base qualities were not stored, and no clone one base away is much larger. The immunoSEQ Assay, a bias-controlled multiplex PCR, was used to amplify TCRbeta CDR3 regions from genomic DNA. The paper's data handling went like this. The number of nucleated cells in each sample was estimated by amplification of reference gene primers within the assay. Sequence reads were collapsed and filtered to measure the absolute abundance of every unique TCRbeta CDR3 rearrangement. For each sample, productive Simpson clonality was calculated as the square root of Simpson's diversity index over productive rearrangements. TCRdb mirrors the immuneACCESS table, restricted to in-frame sequences. Some clones are absent from its copies; in checked studies, under half trace to an unresolved V gene, and the reason for the others is unknown. For V, J and clone size, that table is used; D and trimming come from the DNA. The sample has 120,000 to 150,000 clones on record, under 85% of them singletons. Under 2% of the sample rests with the top ten.

This record belongs to a study of blood T cell repertoires in COVID-19 (TCRdb year 2020). Regarding the complete study: The collaborator samples originated in the United States, Italy and Spain and spanned the acute and convalescent phases of COVID-19. A freely available public database, intended as a resource for researchers studying the immune response to SARS-CoV-2, is where the repertoires were released. Samples were obtained from the ongoing ImmuneRACE study (first 160 participants) and from 950 to 1,500 subjects provided by 6 global collaborators. The material from the prospective study consisted of cDNA or gDNA derived from T cells, B-cell-depleted T cells, or PBMCs. The sample metadata nearly always contained a de-identified subject ID, COVID-19 status, age in years and sex. Where available, HLA class I and class II types were obtained from metadata supplied by the sample provider rather than from assay-based typing. Deeply sampled blood TCRbeta repertoires from subjects exposed to, actively infected with, or recovered from COVID-19 were included in the dataset.

What the study reported, not specific to this receptor: How much clinical and demographic metadata was included differed by source and by participant, and the metadata was provided uncurated.

In the prospective study, participants were about 18 to 95 years old, resided in 24 geographic areas of the United States, and were enrolled through a virtual design. In the prospective study, cohorts were assigned on the basis of participant-reported clinical history obtained from a screening survey and a study questionnaire. Exposed participants had been in contact, within 2 weeks of entering the study, with a person who had a PCR-confirmed or clinician-diagnosed case of COVID-19. In the prospective study, whole blood, serum and a nasopharyngeal or oropharyngeal swab were collected from each participant by mobile phlebotomists. Additional blood draws and questionnaires over an approximately two-month period could optionally be provided by prospective study participants. Blood samples from the prospective study were shipped frozen or at room temperature prior to DNA extraction. Trimming at the junction amounts to 0 bases on V and 7 bases on J, and the germline ends lie 11 bases apart. As encoded in the germline V gene, CDR1 is KGHSH while CDR2 is LQKENI. The CDR3, from cysteine to phenylalanine, totals 14 residues. Here the CDR3 DNA is all that survives: 42 bases in frame from base 1.

The sequence links TRBV18 to TRBJ2-3; the D gene assignment is ambiguous. Sequencing was done on a sample of PBMCs or T cells enriched from blood (not recorded which). This clonotype originated in a young woman who had been exposed to COVID-19. CDR3 reads: CASSPPATPNTQYF. The DNA reads TGTGCCAGCTCACCACCGGCGACTCCCAATACGCAGTATTTT.